The 2 T cell receptor beta chains below come from one sample, sequenced in a study of molecular identifiers for immune sequencing clone quantification. In TCRdb, the PCR reads were re-called with MiXCR into one record per CDR3 protein. The table lists about 6,100 distinct CDR3 sequences, 15% to 20% of them singletons, with 2.3% in the top ten. Material for sequencing was naive CD8+ T cells from blood, with Jurkat cell RNA spiked in. Subset meaning: FACS-sorted CD8+CD4-CCR7+CD45RA+ naive T cells. The receptor source for this set is a human donor in good health. Some libraries in this study had Jurkat cell RNA spiked in.

The CDR3 nucleotides read TGTGCCAGCAGTTCCGGGGGGAATGGCAATCAGCCCCAGCATTTT. As protein: CASSSGGNGNQPQHF. The rearrangement joins TRBV27 to TRBJ1-5, with TRBD1 as a possible D gene (5 bases). CDR1 is MNHEY, CDR2 SMNVEV, per germline (reference sequence). This CDR3 contains 15 residues. The V end was cut by 4 bases, the J end by 2 bases, with 12 bases between.

Within the sample, this clonotype is medium-sized. The chain combines TRBV5-5 with TRBJ2-5; TRBD1 or TRBD2 may be the D gene (9 bases each). There are 14 residues in the CDR3. V was cut by 4 bases and J by 9 bases, with 19 bases left in between. Germline CDR1 reads SGHKS; CDR2 reads YYEKEE (reference sequence). CDR3 in DNA: TGTGCCAGCAGCCAGGAGCGGGGGGACAGGGCCCAGTACTTC. Its translation is CASSQERGDRAQYF. Based on the CDR3 plus reference TRBV5-5 and TRBJ2-5, the full variable domain is DAGVTQSPTHLIKTRGQQVTLRCSPISGHKSVSWYQQVLGQGPQFIFQYYEKEERGRGNFPDRFSARQFPNYSSELNVNALLLGDSALYLCASSQERGDRAQYFGPGTRLLVL.